The 22 T cell receptor beta chains reported below all come from one sample, sequenced in a study of technical replicates of blood from several donors (dated 2017 in TCRdb). The library was built by means of the immunoSEQ multiplex PCR assay. The immuneACCESS repertoire file appears here via TCRdb, limited to in-frame rearrangements. These files lack a portion of the clones; in checked studies, under half of the deficit traces to unresolved V genes, and the cause of the others is not known. The sample table shows around 50,000 clones, and 90% to 95% are seen once. The ten most abundant clones make up roughly 3.9% of the sample. Sequencing input: PBMCs. All receptors come from a human donor in good health. Some clones in this sample may be carry-over from other donors' samples.

The chain uses TRBV4-3 and TRBJ2-7, with a weak D call TRBD2 (5 bases). The germline CDR1 and CDR2 sequences are LGHNA and YSLEER. The CDR3 sequence is 13 residues long. The V and J ends lost 4 bases and 7 bases respectively, with 14 bases between them. CDR3 coding DNA: TGCGCCAGCAGCCCCCCCCGAAGAGGGGAGCAGTACTTC. It translates to CASSPPRRGEQYF.

CDR3 coding DNA: TGTGCTAGTGGTTCAAGTGGACACTACGAGCAGTACTTC. It codes for CASGSSGHYEQYF. The chain employs TRBV12-5 and TRBJ2-7, with a weak D call TRBD1 (5 bases). CDR1 LGHNT and CDR2 FRNRAP come from the germline V gene. The ends were cut back, 4 bases at V and 3 bases at J, with 10 bases in the middle. The CDR3 spans 13 residues. Drawing the rest from reference TRBV12-5 and TRBJ2-7, the complete variable domain is DARVTQTPRHKVTEMGQEVTMRCQPILGHNTVFWYRQTMMQGLELLAYFRNRAPLDDSGMPKDRFSAEMPDATLATLKIQPSEPRDSAVYFCASGSSGHYEQYFGPGTRLTVT.

The V gene is TRBV30, the J gene TRBJ1-6, with D possibly being TRBD1 (6 bases). The CDR3 has 14 amino acids. V was shortened by 2 bases and J by 7 bases, with 12 bases between the two germline ends. CDR1 is GTSNPN and CDR2 is SVGIG in the germline V gene (reference sequence). CDR3 residues: CAWSLGGANSPLHF. The DNA of the CDR3 is TGTGCCTGGAGTCTCGGGGGGGCCAATTCACCCCTCCACTTT. Drawing the rest from reference TRBV30 and TRBJ1-6, the complete variable domain is SQTIHQWPATLVQPVGSPLSLECTVEGTSNPNLYWYRQAAGRGLQLLFYSVGIGQISSEVPQNLSASRPQDRQFILSSKKLLLSDSGFYLCAWSLGGANSPLHFGNGTRLTVT.

The chain combines TRBV2 with TRBJ2-7; possibly TRBD2 for D (5 bases). The length of the CDR3 is 11 residues. Per the germline V gene, CDR1 is SNHLY and CDR2 is FYNNEI. V was shortened by 4 bases and J by 7 bases, with 8 bases between the two germline ends. The CDR3 reads CASSASGEQYF. CDR3 DNA: TGTGCCAGCAGTGCGAGCGGAGAGCAGTACTTC.

The chain is built from TRBV12-5 and TRBJ1-2, with 8 bases matching TRBD1. V was pared by 1 base and J by 8 bases, with 12 bases of the junction left unmatched. The CDR3 extends over 16 amino acids. CDR1 LGHNT and CDR2 FRNRAP come from the germline V gene. The CDR3 spells CASGLANRGFEDGYTF. In nucleotides, the CDR3 is TGTGCTAGTGGTTTGGCCAACAGGGGGTTTGAGGACGGCTACACCTTC.

The rearrangement joins TRBV5-6 to TRBJ2-2, with TRBD2 matching over 12 bases. The germline gives CDR1 SGHDT, CDR2 YYEEEE. The CDR3 is made up of 18 amino acids. With V trimmed by 2 bases and J by 5 bases, 10 bases remained unmatched. For the CDR3, the DNA is TGTGCCAGCAGCTTCATTCTAGCGGGAGGGCCGGGGACCGGGGAGCTGTTTTTT. It specifies CASSFILAGGPGTGELFF.

This clone was found once. The chain is built from TRBV7-2 and TRBJ1-1; tentatively, D is TRBD1 (6 bases). The CDR3 is 12 amino acids. V was cut by 5 bases and J by 10 bases, with 14 bases left in between. Looked up from germline, CDR1 is SGHTA and CDR2 is FQGNSA. CDR3 bases: TGTGCCAGCAGCGGCGGGGGGGACATAGCTTTCTTT. Translating gives CASSGGGDIAFF.

The chain is built from TRBV5-6 and TRBJ1-4; D gene unclear. Between the trimmed V and J ends, which lost 0 bases and 0 bases, there was a span of 9 bases. The CDR3 loop spans 16 amino acids. CDR1 and CDR2 from the germline V gene are SGHDT and YYEEEE. As DNA, the CDR3 is TGTGCCAGCAGCTTGGCACAGCTTGCAACTAATGAAAAACTGTTTTTT. Translated, it gives CASSLAQLATNEKLFF.

The chain carries TRBV11-2 and TRBJ2-7, with TRBD2 matching 13 bases. V trimming: 2 bases; J trimming: 8 bases; junction bases outside the gene matches: 15. The CDR3 has 18 amino acids. The germline V gene has CDR1 SGHAT and CDR2 FQNNGV. This CDR3 reads CASSLSVGTSGKGGKQYF. The CDR3 DNA follows: TGTGCCAGCAGCTTATCGGTAGGGACTAGCGGGAAAGGGGGAAAGCAGTACTTC.

The J gene is TRBJ1-6, the V gene TRBV7-8; 7 bases match TRBD1. Germline V gene sequence: CDR1 SGHVS, CDR2 FQNEAQ. V trimming: 5 bases; J trimming: 7 bases; junction bases outside the gene matches: 8. The CDR3 is 15 amino acids. This chain's CDR3 is CASSMLGQINSPLHF. CDR3 bases: TGTGCCAGCAGCATGTTGGGACAGATAAATTCACCCCTCCACTTT.

The rearrangement links TRBV15 to TRBJ1-1; no reliable D call. Trimming removed 2 bases at V and 3 bases at J, with 4 bases between. Germline CDR1 reads LNHNV; CDR2 reads YYDKDF (reference sequence). CDR3 length: 12 residues. The CDR3 region is CATSRTYTEAFF. Here the CDR3 DNA reads TGTGCCACCAGCAGAACTTACACTGAAGCTTTCTTT.

The J gene is TRBJ2-5, the V gene TRBV12-2; TRBD2 is taken as the D call from the table, unchecked against the DNA. TRBV12-2 is assigned pseudogene status. The CDR3 loop spans 15 amino acids. The CDR3 region is CASRRTGVFQETQYF. The CDR3 nucleotides read TGTGCAAGTCGTCGGACGGGGGTCTTTCAAGAGACCCAGTACTTC.

The CDR3 protein is CASRQGSLRDEQYF. The DNA of the CDR3 is TGTGCCAGCAGACAGGGCAGCTTGAGGGACGAGCAGTACTTC. The gene calls are TRBV6-5 and TRBJ2-7; TRBD1 is a possible D gene (6 bases). Trimming took 6 bases from V and 5 from J, leaving 17 bases between them. The germline V gene encodes CDR1 MNHEY and CDR2 SVGAGI. The CDR3 extends over 14 amino acids.

The count of this clone is one. The V call is TRBV7-9, the J call TRBJ2-3; 9 nucleotides line up with TRBD1. CDR1 is SEHNR, CDR2 FQNEAQ, per germline (reference sequence). With 5 bases clipped from V and 5 bases from J, the junction kept 8 bases outside the gene matches. The CDR3 is made up of 15 amino acids. The CDR3 reads CASSGPGTGIDTQYF. The CDR3 bases are TGTGCCAGCAGCGGGCCCGGGACAGGGATAGATACGCAGTATTTT.

The gene calls are TRBV5-6 and TRBJ2-3; D is ambiguous. Germline V gives CDR1 SGHDT, CDR2 YYEEEE. This CDR3 contains 11 residues. V shed 3 bases and J shed 6 bases, with 5 bases lying between them. As DNA, the CDR3 is TGTGCCAGCAGCTGGCGGGATACGCAGTATTTT. Translated, it gives CASSWRDTQYF.

The chain is built from TRBV11-2 and TRBJ1-1, with a tentative D call TRBD1 (5 bases). Trimming took off 5 bases at V and 3 bases at J, with 22 bases between the two ends. CDR1 and CDR2 (germline): SGHAT, FQNNGV. The CDR3 is made up of 17 amino acids. CDR3 nucleotides: TGTGCCAGCAGCCCCCGAAAAGGCGGCGGGGGTTACACTGAAGCTTTCTTT. Encoded protein: CASSPRKGGGGYTEAFF.

This chain joins TRBV6-5 and TRBJ1-1; no reliable D call. V was clipped by 7 bases and J by 0 bases, with 12 bases between them. This CDR3 contains 14 residues. CDR1 is MNHEY and CDR2 is SVGAGI in the germline V gene. CDR3 protein: CASTPRRVNTEAFF. The CDR3 region has the DNA TGTGCCAGCACCCCAAGGAGGGTGAACACTGAAGCTTTCTTT.

J is TRBJ2-5 and V is TRBV7-3, with D uncertain. Germline V lookup: CDR1 SGHTA, CDR2 FQGTGA. This CDR3 has 11 amino acids. Trimming took 4 bases from V and 5 from J, leaving 5 bases between them. The CDR3 DNA reads as TGTGCCAGCAGCTCCGGGGAGACCCAGTACTTC. Amino acids: CASSSGETQYF.

This chain joins TRBV18 and TRBJ1-1; TRBD1 might be the D (6 bases). The CDR3 sequence is 13 residues long. V lost 4 bases and J 0 bases, leaving 6 bases between the germline ends. From germline, CDR1 is KGHSH and CDR2 LQKENI. The CDR3 bases are TGTGCCAGCTCACAGGGGGTGAACACTGAAGCTTTCTTT. It yields the protein CASSQGVNTEAFF.

In nucleotides, the CDR3 is TGTGCCTGGAGTGCAGGGGGCTCCGGGGAGCTGTTTTTT. Its protein product is CAWSAGGSGELFF. This rearrangement joins TRBV30 to TRBJ2-2, with TRBD1 matching over 8 bases. CDR1 is GTSNPN and CDR2 is SVGIG in the germline V gene (reference sequence). V shed 1 base, J shed 6 bases, and the junction held 1 base outside the gene matches. CDR3 length: 13 amino acids.

The chain uses TRBV5-4 and TRBJ1-1; TRBD1 aligns across 12 bases. This CDR3 has 15 residues. V lost 3 bases, J lost 6 bases, and 6 bases stayed unmatched. CDR1 is SGHNT, CDR2 YYREEE, per germline (reference sequence). The CDR3 DNA reads as TGTGCCAGCAGCTGGCGGGACAGGGGGCATCCTGAAGCTTTCTTT. It specifies CASSWRDRGHPEAFF. Complete variable domain (other parts from reference TRBV5-4 and TRBJ1-1): ETGVTQSPTHLIKTRGQQVTLRCSSQSGHNTVSWYQQALGQGPQFIFQYYREEENGRGNFPPRFSGLQFPNYSSELNVNALELDDSALYLCASSWRDRGHPEAFFGQGTRLTVV.

The J gene is TRBJ1-2, the V gene TRBV18; 10 nucleotides match TRBD1. Looked up from germline, CDR1 is KGHSH and CDR2 is LQKENI. J lost 3 bases, V lost 4 bases, and 5 bases had no gene match. The CDR3 has 15 residues. Here the CDR3 DNA reads TGTGCCAGCTCACTGCGGACAGGGGGGGACTATGGCTACACCTTC. It is translated as CASSLRTGGDYGYTF.